This TCR beta chain comes out of a study of blood T cell repertoires in COVID-19. As for the study in general: The analysed material was cDNA or gDNA that came from T cells, B-cell-depleted T cells, or PBMCs.

V lost 6 bases, J lost 2 bases, and 10 bases lay in between. This CDR3 is 13 amino acids long. CDR1 and CDR2 from the germline V gene are MRHNA and SNTAGT. TCRdb's table, derived via immunoSEQ multiplex PCR, lists solely in-frame clones and lacks some. The sample yields some 270,000 clones, roughly nine tenths seen once. The chain links TRBV6-4 to TRBJ1-1; unclear D gene. Material: peripheral blood. This TCR was recovered from a woman aged 60-75 years who had recovered from COVID-19. The CDR3 nucleotides are TGTGCCAGCAGCGTGACACCTAACACTGAAGCTTTCTTT. This codes for CASSVTPNTEAFF.